What follows describes a single TCR beta chain. V was clipped by 5 bases and J by 1 base, with 12 bases between them. The CDR3 has 15 residues. Per germline, CDR1 SGHKS and CDR2 YYEKEE (reference sequence). The record originates from a study of blood T cell repertoires in COVID-19. Study-level background: COVID-19 samples from acute and convalescent phases originated in the United States, Italy and Spain. PBMCs, B-cell-depleted T cells, or T cells provided the cDNA or gDNA that made up the material.

Per the original methods: Scientists estimated how many nucleated cells there were by amplifying reference gene primers. Assay: immunoSEQ multiplex PCR; the TCRdb copy retains only in-frame clones and omits some. V and J calls and clone size are as listed in that table; D and trimming were resolved from the DNA. The sample records tens of thousands of clones, less than 95% being singletons. The rearrangement links TRBV5-5 to TRBJ2-2; D call uncertain. The receptor comes from a human donor in a cohort sampled during active COVID-19. Sample: peripheral blood. The CDR3 DNA sequence: TGTGCCAGCAGTTATCTACGTGGGAACACCGGGGAGCTGTTTTTT. It codes for CASSYLRGNTGELFF.